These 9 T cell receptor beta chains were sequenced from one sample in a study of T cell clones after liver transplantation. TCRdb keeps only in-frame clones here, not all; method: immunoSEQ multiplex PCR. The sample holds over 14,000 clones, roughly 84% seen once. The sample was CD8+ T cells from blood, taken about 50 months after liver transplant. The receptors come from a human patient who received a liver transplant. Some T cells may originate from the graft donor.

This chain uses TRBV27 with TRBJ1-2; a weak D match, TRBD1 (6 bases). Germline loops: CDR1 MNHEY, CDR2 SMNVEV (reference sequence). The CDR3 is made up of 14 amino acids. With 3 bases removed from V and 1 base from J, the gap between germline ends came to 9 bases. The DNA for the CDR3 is TGTGCCAGCAGTTTGGCCAGGGGTAACTATGGCTACACCTTC. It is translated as CASSLARGNYGYTF.

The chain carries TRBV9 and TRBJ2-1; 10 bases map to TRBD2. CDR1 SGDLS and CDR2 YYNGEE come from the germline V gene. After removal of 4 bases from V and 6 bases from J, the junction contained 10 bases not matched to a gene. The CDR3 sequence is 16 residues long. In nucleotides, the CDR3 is TGTGCCAGCAGCACCCCCGGGACTAGCGTCCCCAATGAGCAGTTCTTC. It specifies CASSTPGTSVPNEQFF.

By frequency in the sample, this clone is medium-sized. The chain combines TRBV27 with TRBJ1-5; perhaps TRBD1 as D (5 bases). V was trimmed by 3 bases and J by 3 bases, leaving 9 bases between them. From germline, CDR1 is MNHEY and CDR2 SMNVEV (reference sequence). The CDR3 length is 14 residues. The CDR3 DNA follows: TGTGCCAGCAGTTTGGGGACGGTCAATCAGCCCCAGCATTTT. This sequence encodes CASSLGTVNQPQHF.

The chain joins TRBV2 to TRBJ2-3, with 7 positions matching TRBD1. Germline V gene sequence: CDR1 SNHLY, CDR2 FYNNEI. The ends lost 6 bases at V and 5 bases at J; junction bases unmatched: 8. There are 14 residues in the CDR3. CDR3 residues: CASSWDRSGDTQYF. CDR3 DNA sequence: TGTGCCAGCAGCTGGGACAGATCTGGAGATACGCAGTATTTT. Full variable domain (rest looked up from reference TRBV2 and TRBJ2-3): EPEVTQTPSHQVTQMGQEVILRCVPISNHLYFYWYRQILGQKVEFLVSFYNNEISEKSEIFDDQFSVERPDGSNFTLKIRSTKLEDSAMYFCASSWDRSGDTQYFGPGTRLTVL.

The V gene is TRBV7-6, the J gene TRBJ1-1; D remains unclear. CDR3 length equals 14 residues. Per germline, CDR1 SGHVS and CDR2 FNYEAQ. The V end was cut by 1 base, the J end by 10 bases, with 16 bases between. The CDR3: CASSLEIPTRGAFF. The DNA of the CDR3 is TGTGCCAGCAGCTTAGAGATTCCGACTCGGGGAGCTTTCTTT.

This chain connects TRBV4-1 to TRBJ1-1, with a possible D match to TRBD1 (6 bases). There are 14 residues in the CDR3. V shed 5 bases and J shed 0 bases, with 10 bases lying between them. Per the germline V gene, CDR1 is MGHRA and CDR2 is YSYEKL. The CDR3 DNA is TGCGCCAGCAGCTTGGGACAAATGAACACTGAAGCTTTCTTT. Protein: CASSLGQMNTEAFF.

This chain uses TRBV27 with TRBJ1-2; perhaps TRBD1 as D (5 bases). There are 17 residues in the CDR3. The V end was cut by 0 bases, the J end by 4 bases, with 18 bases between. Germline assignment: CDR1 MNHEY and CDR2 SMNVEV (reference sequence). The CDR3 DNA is TGTGCCAGCAGTTTATCCCTCGGATGGGGCGAAACCTATGGCTACACCTTC. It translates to CASSLSLGWGETYGYTF.

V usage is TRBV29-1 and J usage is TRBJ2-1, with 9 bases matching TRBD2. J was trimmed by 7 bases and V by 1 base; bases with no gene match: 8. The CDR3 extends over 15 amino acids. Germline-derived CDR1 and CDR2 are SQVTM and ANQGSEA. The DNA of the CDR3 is TGCAGCGTTGAAGTTGCGGGAGGGGGTAGTAATGAGCAGTTCTTC. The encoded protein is CSVEVAGGGSNEQFF.

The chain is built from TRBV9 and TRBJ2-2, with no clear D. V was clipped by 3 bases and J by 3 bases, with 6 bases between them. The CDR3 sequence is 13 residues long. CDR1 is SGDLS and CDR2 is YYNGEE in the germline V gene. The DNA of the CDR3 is TGTGCCAGCAGCGAGTCCGACACCGGGGAGCTGTTTTTT. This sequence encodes CASSESDTGELFF.